This T cell receptor beta chain stems from a study of T cell changes during pregnancy in multiple sclerosis. This clone was picked up one time. The CDR3 contains 15 residues. J lost 5 bases, V lost 6 bases, and 7 bases had no gene match. Germline V gives CDR1 MNHEY, CDR2 SVGAGI. This table comes from immunoSEQ multiplex PCR, and its TCRdb copy is limited to in-frame clones, with some not included. The sample contains 70,000 or so clones, 85% to 95% of which appear only once. This specimen was peripheral blood, taken in the third trimester of pregnancy. This chain links TRBV6-5 with TRBJ1-6, with TRBD1 matching over 7 bases. The sequence derives from a female donor in good health, enrolled as a control in a pregnancy study. CDR3 nucleotide sequence: TGTGCCAGCAGAAACAACGGACAGGATAATTCACCCCTCCACTTT. Residues: CASRNNGQDNSPLHF.